This TCR beta chain is drawn from a study of cytomegalovirus exposure and HLA in healthy donors. This clone has only a few counts. The CDR3 is 17 residues long. V shed 0 bases and J shed 3 bases, with 15 bases lying between them. CDR1 SGHRS and CDR2 YFSETQ come from the germline V gene. 60 Vbeta and 13 Jbeta primers were used in PCR. Some clones are missing from TCRdb's copy, which holds only in-frame ones; the method was immunoSEQ multiplex PCR. The repertoire holds some 140,000 clones, with approximately 75% as singletons. The sequencing input was PBMCs. The sequence came from a man aged 18 to 30 in good health and CMV-seronegative. The genes are TRBV5-1 and TRBJ2-2; D is possibly TRBD1 (5 bases). DNA of the CDR3: TGCGCCAGCAGCTTGGCCCCGGTAGGGGTGGACACCGGGGAGCTGTTTTTT. Translated: CASSLAPVGVDTGELFF.